These T cell receptor beta chains were read from a single sample in a study of T cells in Graves' hyperthyroidism and ophthalmopathy. TCRdb processed the multiplex PCR reads anew with MiXCR; each CDR3 protein has one entry. The sample consists of hundreds of thousands of distinct CDR3 sequences, roughly 13% of them appearing once. Input material: blood. These receptors came from a woman between 25 and 40 years old with Graves' hyperthyroidism. Both conserved end residues are part of each CDR3. The D gene is left open where the match is weak. Rows may omit the clone size; those that give it use once, few, many or a size class.

>TRBV3-1|TRBJ2-2|TRBD2|NA
TGTGCCAGCAGCCAAGATTATGGGACTAGTGTGGTCGGGGAGCTGTTTTTT
CASSQDYGTSVVGELFF
>TRBV20-1|TRBJ2-1|TRBD2|many
TGCAGTGCTAGTCCAGCGGGAGTTGTATACAATGAGCAGTTCTTC
CSASPAGVVYNEQFF
>TRBV7-8|TRBJ2-3|TRBD1|NA
TGTGCCAGCCTTGGGACCAGGGGGCGCGCAGATACGCAGTATTTT
CASLGTRGRADTQYF
>TRBV27|TRBJ2-3|NA|many
TGTGCCAGCAGACCGTGGAGGGGGCACACAGATACGCAGTATTTT
CASRPWRGHTDTQYF
>TRBV20-1|TRBJ2-1|NA|many
TGCAGTGCTAGAGTTGGTAGCGGATCCTACAATGAGCAGTTCTTC
CSARVGSGSYNEQFF
>TRBV6-2/TRBV6-3|TRBJ2-7|TRBD2|few
TGTGCCAGCAGTTATCCGGGAGGCACGGTCGAGCAGTACTTC
CASSYPGGTVEQYF
>TRBV7-2|TRBJ2-7|NA|few
TGTGCCAGCAGCTTTACTCCCGCGGCTTCCGAGCAGTACTTC
CASSFTPAASEQYF
>TRBV28|TRBJ1-5|TRBD1|many
TGTGCCAGCAGTCCTCGACAGGGTGGAGGGGGCAATCAGCCCCAGCATTTT
CASSPRQGGGGNQPQHF
>TRBV11-2|TRBJ1-2|TRBD1|many
TGTGCCAGCAGCATGGGACAGTCCAACTATGGCTACACCTTC
CASSMGQSNYGYTF
>TRBV12-3/TRBV12-4|TRBJ2-5|NA|many
TGTGCCAGCACTTACTCCGGGGGAAAAGAGACCCAGTACTTC
CASTYSGGKETQYF
>TRBV10-2|TRBJ2-1|TRBD2|many
TGCGCCACCAGGGGTAGCGGGGTCAATGAGCAGTTCTTC
CATRGSGVNEQFF
>TRBV20-1|TRBJ2-1|NA|few
TGCAGCGGGGTGGGGGAGTTGTATGAGCAGTTCTTC
CSGVGELYEQFF
>TRBV28|TRBJ1-5|NA|many
TGTGCCAGCATTAGCGGCAATCAGCCCCAGCATTTT
CASISGNQPQHF
>TRBV4-2|TRBJ1-6|TRBD1|few
TGTGCCAGCAGCCAAGACCAGTCAGGGGGTGCTGACCCCCTCCACTTT
CASSQDQSGGADPLHF
>TRBV6-2/TRBV6-3|TRBJ2-2|NA|many
TGTGCCAGCAGTTACACATCAGGCGACCTGGGGACCGGGGAGCTGTTTTTT
CASSYTSGDLGTGELFF
>TRBV5-8|TRBJ2-5|NA|many
TGTGCCAGCAGCCCCGCCGTTCGCAGCTTCCAAGAGACCCAGTACTTC
CASSPAVRSFQETQYF
>TRBV7-9|TRBJ1-1|NA|few
TGTGCCAGCACGGATGGGGTGAACACTGAAGCTTTCTTT
CASTDGVNTEAFF
>TRBV29-1|TRBJ1-1|NA|many
TGCAGCGTGAGGGGACGGATGAACACTGAAGCTTTCTTT
CSVRGRMNTEAFF
>TRBV7-9|TRBJ1-1|NA|NA
TGTGCCAGCACCACAAGCAGGAACACTGAAGCTTTCTTT
CASTTSRNTEAFF
>TRBV6-5|TRBJ2-1|NA|many
TGTGCCAGCAGTTACTCGAGGGTGAGCGATGAGCAGTTCTTC
CASSYSRVSDEQFF
>TRBV19|TRBJ2-6|NA|NA
TGTGCCACCTCGAGGGGCCGGGCCGGAGGCGTCCTGACTTTC
CATSRGRAGGVLTF
>TRBV28|TRBJ1-1|NA|many
TGTGCCAGCAGGGAACAAGAGACTGAAGCTTTCTTT
CASREQETEAFF
>TRBV9|TRBJ2-1|TRBD2|few
TGTGCCAGCAGCGTCGGACAGGTGGGACTAGCGGGAGGGCCCATTACGCAGTTCTTC
CASSVGQVGLAGGPITQFF
>TRBV28|TRBJ1-2|NA|many
TGTGCCAGCAGTTTATTGAAGAGGGCCTCTAACTATGGCTACACCTTC
CASSLLKRASNYGYTF
>TRBV12-3/TRBV12-4|TRBJ1-1|NA|many
TGTGCCAGCATTGATGGGGGGATGAACACTGAAGCTTTCTTT
CASIDGGMNTEAFF
>TRBV20-1|TRBJ2-7|NA|few
TGCAGTGCTAGAGCCCCATCCTCCTCCTACGAGCAGTACTTC
CSARAPSSSYEQYF